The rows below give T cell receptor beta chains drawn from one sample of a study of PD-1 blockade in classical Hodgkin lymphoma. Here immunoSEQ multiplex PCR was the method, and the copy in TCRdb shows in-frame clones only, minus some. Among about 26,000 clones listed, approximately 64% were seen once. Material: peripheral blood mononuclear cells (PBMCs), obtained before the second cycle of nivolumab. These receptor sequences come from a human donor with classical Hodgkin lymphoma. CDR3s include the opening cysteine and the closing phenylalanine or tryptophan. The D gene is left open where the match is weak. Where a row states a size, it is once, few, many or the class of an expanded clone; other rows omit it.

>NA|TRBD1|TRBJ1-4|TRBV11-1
CASSSDGTAREKLFF
TGTGCCAGCAGCTCGGATGGGACAGCACGGGAAAAACTGTTTTTT
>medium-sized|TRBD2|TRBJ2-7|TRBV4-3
CASSQENSGTYEQYF
TGCGCCAGCAGCCAAGAGAATAGCGGGACCTACGAGCAGTACTTC
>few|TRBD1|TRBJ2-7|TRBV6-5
CASSYSTGPYEQYF
TGTGCCAGCAGTTACTCGACAGGGCCCTACGAGCAGTACTTC
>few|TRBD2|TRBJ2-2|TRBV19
CASNLAGNTGELFF
TGTGCCAGTAACCTAGCGGGAAACACCGGGGAGCTGTTTTTT
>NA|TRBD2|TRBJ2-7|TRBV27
CASSFLAGASYEQYF
TGTGCCAGCAGTTTCCTAGCGGGGGCGTCCTACGAGCAGTACTTC
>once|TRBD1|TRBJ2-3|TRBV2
CASSYDRVTDTQYF
TGTGCCAGCAGTTACGACAGGGTAACAGATACGCAGTATTTT
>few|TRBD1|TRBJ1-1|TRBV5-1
CASSRPGTGYNTEAFF
TGCGCCAGCAGCCGTCCCGGGACAGGGTACAACACTGAAGCTTTCTTT
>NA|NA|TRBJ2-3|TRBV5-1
CASSFRQSTDTQYF
TGCGCCAGCAGCTTCAGGCAGAGCACAGATACGCAGTATTTT
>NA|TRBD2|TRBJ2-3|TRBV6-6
CASSRTSGGDTQYF
TGTGCCAGCAGTCGGACTAGCGGAGGAGATACGCAGTATTTT
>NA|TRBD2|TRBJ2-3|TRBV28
CASSLLFWTSGTDTQYF
TGTGCCAGCAGTTTATTATTCTGGACTAGCGGCACAGATACGCAGTATTTT
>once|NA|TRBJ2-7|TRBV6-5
CASSYSRGNEQYF
TGTGCCAGCAGTTACTCGAGGGGGAACGAGCAGTACTTC
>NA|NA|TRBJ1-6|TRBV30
CAWSEVRDSPLHF
TGTGCCTGGAGTGAGGTCAGGGATTCACCCCTCCACTTT
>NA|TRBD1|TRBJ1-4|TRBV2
CASSRGQGTTNEKLFF
TGTGCCAGCAGTCGCGGACAGGGGACAACTAATGAAAAACTGTTTTTT
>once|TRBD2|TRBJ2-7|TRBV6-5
CASSYSGGSAYEQYF
TGTGCCAGCAGTTACTCTGGCGGGAGCGCCTACGAGCAGTACTTC
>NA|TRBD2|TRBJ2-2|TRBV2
CASSEAFVAGDTGELFF
TGTGCCAGCAGCGAGGCTTTTGTAGCGGGGGACACCGGGGAGCTGTTTTTT
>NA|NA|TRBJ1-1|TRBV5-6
CASSLSKGPDEAFF
TGTGCCAGCAGCTTGTCTAAGGGGCCCGATGAAGCTTTCTTT
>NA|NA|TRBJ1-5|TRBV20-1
CSAGRTQPQHF
TGCAGTGCTGGTCGGACACAGCCCCAGCATTTT
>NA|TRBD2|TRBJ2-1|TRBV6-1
CASSVSSGGLSYNEQFF
TGTGCCAGCAGTGTTTCTAGCGGGGGCCTCTCCTACAATGAGCAGTTCTTC
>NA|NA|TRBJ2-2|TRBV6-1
CASSFGRMNTGELFF
TGTGCCAGCAGTTTTGGACGGATGAACACCGGGGAGCTGTTTTTT
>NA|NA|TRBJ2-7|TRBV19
CASSISQGRYEQYF
TGTGCCAGTAGTATTAGCCAGGGTCGCTACGAGCAGTACTTC
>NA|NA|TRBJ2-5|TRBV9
CASGPRSRRTETQYF
TGTGCCAGCGGCCCTCGGTCTCGACGCACAGAGACCCAGTACTTC
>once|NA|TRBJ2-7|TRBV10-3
CAISGQVAYEQYF
TGTGCCATCAGTGGGCAGGTAGCCTACGAGCAGTACTTC
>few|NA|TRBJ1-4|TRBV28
CASSLATSEKLFF
TGTGCCAGCAGTTTAGCGACTTCAGAAAAACTGTTTTTT